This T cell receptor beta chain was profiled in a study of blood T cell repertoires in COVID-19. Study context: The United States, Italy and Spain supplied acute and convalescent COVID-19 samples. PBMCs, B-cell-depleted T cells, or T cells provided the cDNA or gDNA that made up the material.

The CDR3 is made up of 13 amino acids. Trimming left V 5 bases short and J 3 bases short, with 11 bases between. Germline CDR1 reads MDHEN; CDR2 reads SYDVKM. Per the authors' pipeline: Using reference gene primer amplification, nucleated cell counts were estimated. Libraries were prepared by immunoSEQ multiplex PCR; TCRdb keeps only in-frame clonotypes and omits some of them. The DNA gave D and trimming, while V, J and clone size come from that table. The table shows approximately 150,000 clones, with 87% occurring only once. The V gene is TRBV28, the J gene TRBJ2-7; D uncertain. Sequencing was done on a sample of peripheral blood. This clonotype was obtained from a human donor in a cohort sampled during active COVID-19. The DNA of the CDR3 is TGTGCCAGCAGTCTTACGAGCCTCTACGAGCAGTACTTC. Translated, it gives CASSLTSLYEQYF.